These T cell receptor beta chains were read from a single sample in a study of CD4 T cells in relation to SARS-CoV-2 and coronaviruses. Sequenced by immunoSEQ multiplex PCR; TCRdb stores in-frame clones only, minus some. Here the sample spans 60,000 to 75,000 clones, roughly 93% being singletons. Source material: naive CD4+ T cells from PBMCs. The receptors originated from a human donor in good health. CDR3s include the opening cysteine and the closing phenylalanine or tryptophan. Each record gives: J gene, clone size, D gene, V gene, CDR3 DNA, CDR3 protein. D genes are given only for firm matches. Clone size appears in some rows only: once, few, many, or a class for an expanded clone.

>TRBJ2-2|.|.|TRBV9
TGTGCCAGCAGCAAAGGTGCGGGCACCGCGAACACCGGGGAGCTGTTTTTT
CASSKGAGTANTGELFF
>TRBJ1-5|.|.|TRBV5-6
TGTGCCAGCAGCTTGGGGCAGGGGCCCCAGCATTTT
CASSLGQGPQHF
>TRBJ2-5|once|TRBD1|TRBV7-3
TGTGCCAGCAGCTTAAGTGGGACAGGGAGAGAGACCCAGTACTTC
CASSLSGTGRETQYF
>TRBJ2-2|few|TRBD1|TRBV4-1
TGCGCCACCCAGGCAGGGGGCAACACCGGGGAGCTGTTTTTT
CATQAGGNTGELFF
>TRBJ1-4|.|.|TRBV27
TGTGCCAGCAGTCCGACACATGGGGGGTCCGTGTTTTTT
CASSPTHGGSVFF
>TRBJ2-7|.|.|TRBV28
TGTGCCAGCAGTTTTTGGGCACGGGACAACTACGAGCAGTACTTC
CASSFWARDNYEQYF
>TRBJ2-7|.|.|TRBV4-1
TGCGCCAGCAGCCAAGACGCAGGGCTGAAGGTTGAGCAGTACTTC
CASSQDAGLKVEQYF
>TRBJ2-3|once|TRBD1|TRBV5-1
TGCGCCAGCAGCGTTACAGGGGCTGGAGATACGCAGTATTTT
CASSVTGAGDTQYF
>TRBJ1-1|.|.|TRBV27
TGTGCCAGCAGTTTACGGGCAGCCGAGAACACTGAAGCTTTCTTT
CASSLRAAENTEAFF
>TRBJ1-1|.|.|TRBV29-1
TGCAGCGTTGATCGGTTCGGGACGCCGACGGGGAACACTGAAGCTTTCTTT
CSVDRFGTPTGNTEAFF
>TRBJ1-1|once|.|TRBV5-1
TGCGCCAGCAGCTTGGTGGGCCCGAGGGCGAACACTGAAGCTTTCTTT
CASSLVGPRANTEAFF
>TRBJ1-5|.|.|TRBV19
TGTGCCAGTAGTCTGGGTGGAGTCAATCAGCCCCAGCATTTT
CASSLGGVNQPQHF
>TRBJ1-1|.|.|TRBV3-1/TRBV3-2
TGTGCCAGCAGCCTGGGCGGAGAAGCTTTCTTT
CASSLGGEAFF
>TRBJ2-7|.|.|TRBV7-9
TGTGCCAGCAGCCCGGACGGGGTCTACGAGCAGTACTTC
CASSPDGVYEQYF
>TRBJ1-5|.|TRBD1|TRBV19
TGTGCCAGCGCGACAGGGGCGTCGTATGGCAATCAGCCCCAGCATTTT
CASATGASYGNQPQHF
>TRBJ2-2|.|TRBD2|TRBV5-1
TGCGCCAGCAGCTTTCAACTTCCAGCGGGAGGGCCGGTCACCGGGGAGCTGTTTTTT
CASSFQLPAGGPVTGELFF
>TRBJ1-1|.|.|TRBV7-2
TGTGCCAGCAGCGGCAGGGTAAGCACTGAAGCTTTCTTT
CASSGRVSTEAFF
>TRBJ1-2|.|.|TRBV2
TGTGCCAGCAGAATTGAGGGGTCCTTCGGCTACACCTTC
CASRIEGSFGYTF
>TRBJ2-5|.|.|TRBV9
TGTGCCAGCAGCGTAGCTAGTAGGGAGACCCAGTACTTC
CASSVASRETQYF
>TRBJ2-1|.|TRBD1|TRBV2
TGTGCCAGCAGTACCGGGACAGGGTATCATGAGCAGTTCTTC
CASSTGTGYHEQFF
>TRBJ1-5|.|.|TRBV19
TGTGCCAGTACCCCGGGACAAGTTTTAATAGGCAATCAGCCCCAGCATTTT
CASTPGQVLIGNQPQHF
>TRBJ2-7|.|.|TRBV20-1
TGCAGTGCTAGTAAGACACAGGGATTGAACTACGAGCAGTACTTC
CSASKTQGLNYEQYF
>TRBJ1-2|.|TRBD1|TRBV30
TGTGCCTGCGAACAGGGGGCTAACTATGGCTACACCTTC
CACEQGANYGYTF
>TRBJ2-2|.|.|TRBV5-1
TGCGCCAGCAGCCTGGGGTCCCTAACGAACACCGGGGAGCTGTTTTTT
CASSLGSLTNTGELFF
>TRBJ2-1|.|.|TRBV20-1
TGCAGTGCTAGTGGGCCTAGCCGGGCCTACAATGAGCAGTTCTTC
CSASGPSRAYNEQFF
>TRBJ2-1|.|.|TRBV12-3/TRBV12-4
TGTGCCAGCAGTTTTTTCGGTGGAGAGCAGTTCTTC
CASSFFGGEQFF
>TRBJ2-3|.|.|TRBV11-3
TGTGCCAGAGCCGGACTTGTAGATACGCAGTATTTT
CARAGLVDTQYF
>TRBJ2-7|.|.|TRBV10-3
TGTGCCATCGGGTACTCCTACGAGCAGTACTTC
CAIGYSYEQYF
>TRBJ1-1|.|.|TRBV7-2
TGTGCCAGCAGCTTACAGGTGGGGGCCACTGAAGCTTTCTTT
CASSLQVGATEAFF
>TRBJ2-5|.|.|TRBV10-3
TGTGCCACTTCAGGGGGGGACATTCAAGAGACCCAGTACTTC
CATSGGDIQETQYF
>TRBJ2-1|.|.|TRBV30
TGTGCCTGGAGGAAGGGGCCCCTACTCTACAATGAGCAGTTCTTC
CAWRKGPLLYNEQFF
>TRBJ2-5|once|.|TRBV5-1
TGCGCCAGCGCGACAGTGGGGGAGACCCAGTACTTC
CASATVGETQYF
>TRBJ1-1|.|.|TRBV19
TGTGCCAGTAGAAACCCAGGACCTATGAACACTGAAGCTTTCTTT
CASRNPGPMNTEAFF
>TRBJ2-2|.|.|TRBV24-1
TGTGCCACCAGTGCCCACAGCCCCGGGGAGCTGTTTTTT
CATSAHSPGELFF
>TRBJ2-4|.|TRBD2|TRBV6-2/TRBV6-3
TGTGCCAGCAGTCGCTTAGGGGAGGGCAAAAACATTCAGTACTTC
CASSRLGEGKNIQYF
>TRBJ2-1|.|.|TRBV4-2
TGTGCCAGCAGCCAAGTGGCCCCGGGTCATGAGCAGTTCTTC
CASSQVAPGHEQFF
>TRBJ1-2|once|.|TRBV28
TGTGCCAGCAGGGGGACTTTGAGGTGGGGCTATGGCTACACCTTC
CASRGTLRWGYGYTF
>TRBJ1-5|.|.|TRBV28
TGTGCCAGCAGTTTCAGGAGTTTTTCAATCAATCAGCCCCAGCATTTT
CASSFRSFSINQPQHF
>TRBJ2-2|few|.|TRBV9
TGTGCCAGCAGCGTAGGAGGATGGGGGACGAACACCGGGGAGCTGTTTTTT
CASSVGGWGTNTGELFF
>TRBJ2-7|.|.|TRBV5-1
TGCGCCAGCAGCTTGGCCCCAGGAGGGGGTGACTACGAGCAGTACTTC
CASSLAPGGGDYEQYF
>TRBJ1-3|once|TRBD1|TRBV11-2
TGTGCCAGCAGCCCTCGGACAGGGTTACCCTCTGGAAACACCATATATTTT
CASSPRTGLPSGNTIYF
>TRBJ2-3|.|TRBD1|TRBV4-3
TGCGCCAGCAGCCAAGAAGGACAGGGGTTAGATACGCAGTATTTT
CASSQEGQGLDTQYF
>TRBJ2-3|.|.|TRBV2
TGTGCCAGCAGGAGGGTACTAGCAGATACGCAGTATTTT
CASRRVLADTQYF
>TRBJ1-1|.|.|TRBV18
TGTGCCAGCTCACCAAGAATTCGGGGGGCGGACACTGAAGCTTTCTTT
CASSPRIRGADTEAFF
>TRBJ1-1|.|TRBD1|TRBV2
TGTGCCAGCAGTACAGGGGTAACTGAAGCTTTCTTT
CASSTGVTEAFF
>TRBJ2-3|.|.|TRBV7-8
TGTGCCAGCAGCCGAGGGAGTGGCCTTTACACAGATACGCAGTATTTT
CASSRGSGLYTDTQYF
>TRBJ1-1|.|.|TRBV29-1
TGCAGCGTGGCACAGGGTCGGGGCACTGAAGCTTTCTTT
CSVAQGRGTEAFF
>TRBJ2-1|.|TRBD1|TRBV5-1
TGCGCCAGCAGCGGACAGGGGGCCGGCTGGAATGAGCAGTTCTTC
CASSGQGAGWNEQFF
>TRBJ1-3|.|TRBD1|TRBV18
TGTGCCAGCTCCCCGGGACAGAGCTCTGGAAACACCATATATTTT
CASSPGQSSGNTIYF